Sequencing of this T cell receptor beta chain was carried out in a study of blood T cell repertoires in COVID-19. Study-level background: Samples came from the United States, Italy and Spain, spanning acute and convalescent COVID-19. PBMCs, B-cell-depleted T cells, or T cells were the source of the cDNA or gDNA that made up the material.

This clone came up once. Original processing notes: Amplification of reference gene primers was used by the study to estimate nucleated cell counts. Sequencing was performed with immunoSEQ multiplex PCR; in TCRdb, only in-frame clones are kept and a portion is missing. Clonal size and the V and J genes are those of that table, whereas D and trimming came from the DNA. This table holds hundreds of thousands of clones, 65% to 85% found once. V dropped 6 bases and J dropped 7; count of bases not matched to a gene: 11. The CDR3 consists of 15 residues. The germline gives CDR1 SNHLY, CDR2 FYNNEI. The source of this sequence is a woman aged 40 to 50 with active or convalescent COVID-19. Sequencing was done on a sample of peripheral blood. The chain is built from TRBV2 and TRBJ2-2, with 7 bases identical to TRBD1. CDR3 protein: CASRPQTGRNGELFF. The CDR3 nucleotides are TGTGCCAGCAGGCCGCAGACAGGGCGGAACGGGGAGCTGTTTTTT.